This is a list of T cell receptor beta chains from one sample in a study of identical twins. TCRdb re-called the 5' RACE reads through MiXCR, storing one row per CDR3 protein. Of approximately 680,000 distinct CDR3 sequences detected, under 8.5% appear once; the ten largest clones hold over 1.5%. The same sample was also studied in work on yellow fever vaccine responses in identical twins.

Specimen: PBMCs. These receptors all stem from a young woman in good health. Both conserved end residues are part of each CDR3. Each record gives: D gene, clone size, J gene, V gene, CDR3 DNA, CDR3 protein. A D gene is named only where the DNA matches it firmly. Some rows have no size entry. The others give once, few or many, or a class for an expanded clone.

D: TRBD2
size: many
J: TRBJ2-5
V: TRBV10-3
DNA: TGTGCCAGCCGTAGCGGGGAGACCCAGTACTTC
CDR3: CASRSGETQYF

D: TRBD1
size: few
J: TRBJ1-2
V: TRBV5-1
DNA: TGCGCCAGCAGCTCTAACCAGGGGGGCTATGGCTACACCTTC
CDR3: CASSSNQGGYGYTF

D: .
size: .
J: TRBJ1-3
V: TRBV12-3/TRBV12-4
DNA: TGTGCCAGCAGTTTAGACAATGGAAACACCATATATTTT
CDR3: CASSLDNGNTIYF

D: TRBD2
size: few
J: TRBJ2-1
V: TRBV5-1
DNA: TGCGCCAGCAGCTTATCTAGCGGGCCCTCCTACAATGAGCAGTTCTTC
CDR3: CASSLSSGPSYNEQFF

D: .
size: many
J: TRBJ2-7
V: TRBV5-6
DNA: TGTGCCAGCAGCAAAAGTTCCGAGCAGTACTTC
CDR3: CASSKSSEQYF

D: .
size: .
J: TRBJ1-2
V: TRBV20-1
DNA: TGCAGTGCTAGTGCCGACAGTTTACCTAACTATGGCTACACCTTC
CDR3: CSASADSLPNYGYTF

D: TRBD2
size: .
J: TRBJ2-3
V: TRBV29-1
DNA: TGCAGCTCCAGGACTAGCGCTGGCACAGATACGCAGTATTTT
CDR3: CSSRTSAGTDTQYF

D: .
size: few
J: TRBJ2-2
V: TRBV10-3
DNA: TGTGCCATCTCAGAAGGGGGATCTCCCGGGGAGCTGTTTTTT
CDR3: CAISEGGSPGELFF

D: .
size: many
J: TRBJ2-3
V: TRBV5-1
DNA: TGCGCCAGCACCTTGCTTGGGGGGGCTGCCATAGATACGCAGTATTTT
CDR3: CASTLLGGAAIDTQYF

D: .
size: .
J: TRBJ2-5
V: TRBV15
DNA: TGTGCCACCAGCACTACTAATGGGGACCGGAGAGGGGGAGAGACCCAGTACTTC
CDR3: CATSTTNGDRRGGETQYF

D: .
size: many
J: TRBJ2-3
V: TRBV29-1
DNA: TGCAGCGCCCTACCAGGAGATACGCAGTATTTT
CDR3: CSALPGDTQYF

D: .
size: many
J: TRBJ2-1
V: TRBV7-3
DNA: TGCGCCAGCAGCCCGGGACTCGGCGATGAGCAGTTCTTC
CDR3: CASSPGLGDEQFF

D: TRBD1
size: few
J: TRBJ2-1
V: TRBV12-3/TRBV12-4
DNA: TGTGCCAGCAGTTTAGCCAAACCGGACAGGGGGTACAATGAGCAGTTCTTC
CDR3: CASSLAKPDRGYNEQFF

D: .
size: few
J: TRBJ2-3
V: TRBV6-5
DNA: TGTGCCAGCAGTTACGGGCAGCGACGCACAGATACGCAGTATTTT
CDR3: CASSYGQRRTDTQYF

D: .
size: few
J: TRBJ1-5
V: TRBV6-1
DNA: TGTGCCAGCAGTCCCGGCGGGGGGTGGGGTCAGCCCCAGCATTTT
CDR3: CASSPGGGWGQPQHF

D: .
size: .
J: TRBJ2-4
V: TRBV5-6
DNA: TGTGCCAGCAGCCACAGTAACTTTTTGGGGTCAAAAAACATTCAGTACTTC
CDR3: CASSHSNFLGSKNIQYF

D: TRBD1
size: few
J: TRBJ2-3
V: TRBV28
DNA: TGTGCCAGTCAGACAGGGAGCACAGATACGCAGTATTTT
CDR3: CASQTGSTDTQYF

D: TRBD2
size: few
J: TRBJ2-3
V: TRBV28
DNA: TGTGCCAGCAGAAGACTAGCGGGATTCTCTAGCACAGATACGCAGTATTTT
CDR3: CASRRLAGFSSTDTQYF

D: .
size: .
J: TRBJ2-2
V: TRBV11-1
DNA: TGTGCCAGCAGCTTATCCCCTGCGGGACAAGCGAACACCGGGGAGCTGTTTTTT
CDR3: CASSLSPAGQANTGELFF

D: .
size: .
J: TRBJ1-3
V: TRBV6-5
DNA: TGTGCCAGCAGTTACAGGCGACAGTTGAATGGAAACACCATATATTTT
CDR3: CASSYRRQLNGNTIYF

D: .
size: many
J: TRBJ1-3
V: TRBV11-2
DNA: TGTGCCAGCAGCCAACAGTTGAGCTCTGGAAACACCATATATTTT
CDR3: CASSQQLSSGNTIYF

D: .
size: .
J: TRBJ2-2
V: TRBV18
DNA: TGTGCCAGCTCAGACAGCGACGGCGGGGAGCTGTTTTTT
CDR3: CASSDSDGGELFF

D: TRBD1
size: few
J: TRBJ2-1
V: TRBV15
DNA: TGTGCCACCAGCAGACGGGGACAGGGTTCGATACGGGAAAATGAGCAGTTCTTC
CDR3: CATSRRGQGSIRENEQFF

D: TRBD2
size: many
J: TRBJ2-5
V: TRBV28
DNA: TGTGCCAGCAGCCTGGGACTAGGCGGGACCCAGTACTTC
CDR3: CASSLGLGGTQYF

D: .
size: few
J: TRBJ1-1
V: TRBV6-1
DNA: TGTGCCAGCAGCTCCGACAGGTCACGCGGGAACACTGAAGCTTTCTTT
CDR3: CASSSDRSRGNTEAFF

D: TRBD2
size: .
J: TRBJ2-1
V: TRBV5-5
DNA: TGTGCCAGCAGCATTCGGACTAGCGGCTACAATGAGCAGTTCTTC
CDR3: CASSIRTSGYNEQFF

D: .
size: .
J: TRBJ1-6
V: TRBV3-1
DNA: TGTGCCAGCAGCCAAGTTGAAACGGATTTTAATTCACCCCTCCACTTT
CDR3: CASSQVETDFNSPLHF

D: .
size: many
J: TRBJ2-4
V: TRBV12-3/TRBV12-4
DNA: TGTGCCAGCAGAGCCCGAGGGGGTACACCAGCCAAAAACATTCAGTACTTC
CDR3: CASRARGGTPAKNIQYF

D: .
size: .
J: TRBJ2-7
V: TRBV7-9
DNA: TGTGCCAGCAGCCCGCAGACCTATTTTAGCTCCTACGAGCAGTACTTC
CDR3: CASSPQTYFSSYEQYF

D: .
size: .
J: TRBJ1-4
V: TRBV11-2
DNA: TGTGCCAGCAGCTTAGACGGGACCCTCGGCACTAATGAAAAACTGTTTTTT
CDR3: CASSLDGTLGTNEKLFF

D: .
size: few
J: TRBJ2-1
V: TRBV20-1
DNA: TGCAGTGCGGTGTGGGGTCCGGAGCAGTTCTTC
CDR3: CSAVWGPEQFF

D: TRBD2
size: many
J: TRBJ2-1
V: TRBV10-3
DNA: TGTGCCATCAGTCTAGCGGAAAGCTCCTACAATGAGCAGTTCTTC
CDR3: CAISLAESSYNEQFF

D: .
size: few
J: TRBJ1-5
V: TRBV15
DNA: TGTGCCACCAGCAGAGCCGGGAGCGGGGGCTGGCAGCCCCAGCATTTT
CDR3: CATSRAGSGGWQPQHF

D: TRBD2
size: .
J: TRBJ2-1
V: TRBV3-1
DNA: TGTGCCAGCAGCCAAGGGGAGGCGGGAAGGGGAGGGGAGCAGTTCTTC
CDR3: CASSQGEAGRGGEQFF

D: TRBD2
size: few
J: TRBJ2-3
V: TRBV7-2
DNA: TGTGCCAGCAGCTCAACTAGCTCCGCGGGAGGGCTAGTTGCGCAGTATTTT
CDR3: CASSSTSSAGGLVAQYF

D: .
size: few
J: TRBJ2-3
V: TRBV6-5
DNA: TGTGCCAGCAGTTACTCGATTGGCGAAGCCGGCACAGATACGCAGTATTTT
CDR3: CASSYSIGEAGTDTQYF

D: TRBD1
size: many
J: TRBJ2-3
V: TRBV10-3
DNA: TGTGCCATCAGTCCGCACAGAGAAGGGGGCGCAGATACGCAGTATTTT
CDR3: CAISPHREGGADTQYF

D: .
size: .
J: TRBJ2-7
V: TRBV15
DNA: TGTGCCACCAGCAGCCTAGCGGAGCAGTACTTC
CDR3: CATSSLAEQYF

D: TRBD2
size: many
J: TRBJ2-2
V: TRBV12-3/TRBV12-4
DNA: TGTGCCAGCGCGGGACTAGCGGCGACCGGGGAGCTGTTTTTT
CDR3: CASAGLAATGELFF

D: TRBD2
size: few
J: TRBJ2-5
V: TRBV7-9
DNA: TGTGCCAGCAGCCCCCGACTAGCGGGAGCTCTGGGAGAGACCCAGTACTTC
CDR3: CASSPRLAGALGETQYF

D: TRBD2
size: many
J: TRBJ2-7
V: TRBV3-1
DNA: TGTGCCAGCAGCCAAGGAGGGAGGGACGAGCAGTACTTC
CDR3: CASSQGGRDEQYF

D: .
size: .
J: TRBJ1-5
V: TRBV6-1
DNA: TGTGCCAGCAGTGACACTGGGACCGCTCGGCAGCCCCAGCATTTT
CDR3: CASSDTGTARQPQHF

D: .
size: many
J: TRBJ2-3
V: TRBV7-2
DNA: TGTGCCAGCAGCTTAGTGATAGTGAGGGGGGGAACAGATACGCAGTATTTT
CDR3: CASSLVIVRGGTDTQYF

D: TRBD1
size: many
J: TRBJ1-4
V: TRBV29-1
DNA: TGCAGCGTCGGACAGGTTAATGAAAAACTGTTTTTT
CDR3: CSVGQVNEKLFF

D: TRBD2
size: few
J: TRBJ2-7
V: TRBV29-1
DNA: TGCAGCGTTGCTAGCGGGGACTACGAGCAGTACTTC
CDR3: CSVASGDYEQYF

D: .
size: many
J: TRBJ1-2
V: TRBV15
DNA: TGTGCCACCAGCGGTACCCCCGGACAGCCAGTGGACCATGGCTACACCTTC
CDR3: CATSGTPGQPVDHGYTF

D: TRBD1
size: few
J: TRBJ2-7
V: TRBV10-3
DNA: TGTGCCATCAGTCCCGGGACAGGGTTGGGCTTCTCCTACGAGCAGTACTTC
CDR3: CAISPGTGLGFSYEQYF

D: TRBD2
size: few
J: TRBJ2-7
V: TRBV3-1
DNA: TGTGCCAGCAGCCCCGGGACTAGCGGATTCTACGAGCAGTACTTC
CDR3: CASSPGTSGFYEQYF

D: .
size: few
J: TRBJ1-5
V: TRBV7-9
DNA: TGTGCCAGCAGCACCAGGGGCGAGCCTCCCGGGACCCAGCATTTT
CDR3: CASSTRGEPPGTQHF

D: .
size: few
J: TRBJ1-1
V: TRBV20-1
DNA: TGCAGTTCTGAGAACACTGAAGCTTTCTTT
CDR3: CSSENTEAFF

D: .
size: many
J: TRBJ2-5
V: TRBV20-1
DNA: TGCAGTGCTAGAGCAACCCCCGGGCCTCACTTGTACCAAGAGACCCAGTACTTC
CDR3: CSARATPGPHLYQETQYF

D: .
size: .
J: TRBJ2-4
V: TRBV7-9
DNA: TGTGCCAGCAGCATACCAGGGGGGGCAGCCAAAAACATTCAGTACTTC
CDR3: CASSIPGGAAKNIQYF

D: .
size: many
J: TRBJ2-5
V: TRBV7-8
DNA: TGTGCCAGCAGCTTACCCCGACAGATAGAAGAGACCCAGTACTTC
CDR3: CASSLPRQIEETQYF

D: .
size: many
J: TRBJ1-1
V: TRBV5-1
DNA: TGCGCCAGCAGCTTGGATGGAGGGTTAAACACTGAAGCTTTCTTT
CDR3: CASSLDGGLNTEAFF

D: TRBD1
size: many
J: TRBJ1-2
V: TRBV2
DNA: TGTGCCAGCAGGGGGGACAGCGATTATGGCTACACCTTC
CDR3: CASRGDSDYGYTF